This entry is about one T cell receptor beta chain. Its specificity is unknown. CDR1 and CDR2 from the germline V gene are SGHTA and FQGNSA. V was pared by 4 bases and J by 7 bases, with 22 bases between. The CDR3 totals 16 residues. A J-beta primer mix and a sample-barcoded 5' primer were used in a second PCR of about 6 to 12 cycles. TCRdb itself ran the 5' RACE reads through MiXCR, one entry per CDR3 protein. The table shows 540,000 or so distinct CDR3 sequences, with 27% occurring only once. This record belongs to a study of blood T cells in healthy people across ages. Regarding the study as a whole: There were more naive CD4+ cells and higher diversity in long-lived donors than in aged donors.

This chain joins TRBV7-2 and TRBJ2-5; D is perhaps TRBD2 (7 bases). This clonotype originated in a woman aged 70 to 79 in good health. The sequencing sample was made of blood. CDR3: CASSSRGRGESATQYF. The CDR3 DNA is TGTGCCAGCAGCTCCCGGGGGAGGGGGGAGTCTGCGACCCAGTACTTC. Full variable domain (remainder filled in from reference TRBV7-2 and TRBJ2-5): GAGVSQSPSNKVTEKGKDVELRCDPISGHTALYWYRQSLGQGLEFLIYFQGNSAPDKSGLPSDRFSAERTGGSVSTLTIQRTQQEDSAVYLCASSSRGRGESATQYFGPGTRLLVL.